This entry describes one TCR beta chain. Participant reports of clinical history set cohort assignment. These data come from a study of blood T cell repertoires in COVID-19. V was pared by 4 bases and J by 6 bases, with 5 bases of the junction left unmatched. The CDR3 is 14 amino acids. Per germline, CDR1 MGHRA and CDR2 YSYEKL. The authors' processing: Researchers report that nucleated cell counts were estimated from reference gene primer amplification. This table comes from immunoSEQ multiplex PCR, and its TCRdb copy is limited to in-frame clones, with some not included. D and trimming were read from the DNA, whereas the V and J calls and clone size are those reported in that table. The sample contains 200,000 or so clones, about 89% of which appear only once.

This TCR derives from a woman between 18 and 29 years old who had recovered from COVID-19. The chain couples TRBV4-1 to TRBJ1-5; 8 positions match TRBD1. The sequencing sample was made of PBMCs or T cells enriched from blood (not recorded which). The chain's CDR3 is CASSPGQDRQPQHF. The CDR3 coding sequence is TGCGCCAGCAGCCCGGGACAGGATCGTCAGCCCCAGCATTTT.